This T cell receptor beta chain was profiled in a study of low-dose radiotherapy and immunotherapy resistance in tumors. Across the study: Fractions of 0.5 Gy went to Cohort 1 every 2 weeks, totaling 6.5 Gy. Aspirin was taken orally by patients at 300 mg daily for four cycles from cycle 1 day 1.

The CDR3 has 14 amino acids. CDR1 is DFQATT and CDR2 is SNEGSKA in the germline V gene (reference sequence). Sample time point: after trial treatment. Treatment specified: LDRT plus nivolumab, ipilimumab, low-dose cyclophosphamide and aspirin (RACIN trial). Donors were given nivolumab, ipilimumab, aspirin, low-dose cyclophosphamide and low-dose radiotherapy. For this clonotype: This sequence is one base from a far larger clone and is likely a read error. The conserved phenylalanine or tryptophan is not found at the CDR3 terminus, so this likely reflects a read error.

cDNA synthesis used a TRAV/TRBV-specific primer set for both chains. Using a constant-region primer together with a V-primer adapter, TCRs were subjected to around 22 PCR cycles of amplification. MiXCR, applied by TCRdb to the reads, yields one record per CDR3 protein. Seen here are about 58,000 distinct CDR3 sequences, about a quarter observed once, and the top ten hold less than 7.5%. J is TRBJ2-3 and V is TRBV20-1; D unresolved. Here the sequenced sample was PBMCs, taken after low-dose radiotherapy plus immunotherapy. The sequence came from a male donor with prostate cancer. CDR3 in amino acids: CSVESLVSTDTQYL. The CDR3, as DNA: TGCAGCGTTGAAAGCCTAGTCAGCACAGATACGCAGTATTTG.